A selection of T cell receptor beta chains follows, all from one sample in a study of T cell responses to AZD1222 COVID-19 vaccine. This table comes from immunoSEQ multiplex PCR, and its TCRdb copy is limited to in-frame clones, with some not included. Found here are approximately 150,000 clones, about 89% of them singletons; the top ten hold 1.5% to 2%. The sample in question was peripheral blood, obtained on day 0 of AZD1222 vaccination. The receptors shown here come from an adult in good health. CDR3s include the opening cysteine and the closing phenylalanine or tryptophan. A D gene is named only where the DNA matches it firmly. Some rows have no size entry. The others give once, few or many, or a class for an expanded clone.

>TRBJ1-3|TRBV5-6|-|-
CASKRGNTIYF
TGTGCCAGCAAGCGTGGAAACACCATATATTTT
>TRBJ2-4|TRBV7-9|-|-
CASSLEDAKNIQYF
TGTGCCAGCAGCCTAGAGGATGCCAAAAACATTCAGTACTTC
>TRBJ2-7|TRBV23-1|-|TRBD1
CASSQWEDRGYEQYF
TGCGCCAGCAGTCAATGGGAGGACAGGGGCTACGAGCAGTACTTC
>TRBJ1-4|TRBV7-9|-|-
CASGPRGYTNEKLFF
TGTGCCAGCGGACCCCGGGGGTACACTAATGAAAAACTGTTTTTT
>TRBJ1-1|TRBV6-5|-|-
CASSYSRGVNTEAFF
TGTGCCAGCAGTTACTCTCGGGGTGTGAACACTGAAGCTTTCTTT
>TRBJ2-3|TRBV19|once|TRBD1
CASSSRDRGIDTQYF
TGTGCCAGTAGTTCCCGGGACAGGGGCATCGATACGCAGTATTTT
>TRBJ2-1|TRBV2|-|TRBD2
CATGTSGNNEQFF
TGTGCCACAGGGACTAGCGGGAACAATGAGCAGTTCTTC
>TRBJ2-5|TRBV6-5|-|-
CASSYQLGGGTQYF
TGTGCCAGCTCTTACCAGTTGGGGGGTGGTACCCAGTACTTC
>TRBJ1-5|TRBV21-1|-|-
CASSMGTGSLDQPQHF
TGTGCCAGCAGCATGGGGACAGGGTCTCTGGATCAGCCCCAGCATTTT
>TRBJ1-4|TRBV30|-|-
CAWSVGGKLFF
TGTGCCTGGAGTGTCGGGGGAAAACTGTTTTTT
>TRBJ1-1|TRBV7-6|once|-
CASSQRTGNTEAFF
TGTGCCAGCAGCCAGAGGACGGGGAACACTGAAGCTTTCTTT
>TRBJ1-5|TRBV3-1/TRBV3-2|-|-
CASSQGGDQPQHF
TGTGCCAGCAGCCAAGGGGGGGATCAGCCCCAGCATTTT
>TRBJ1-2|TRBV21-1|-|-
CASSKATFKGEYGYTF
TGTGCCAGCAGCAAAGCGACCTTTAAGGGAGAGTATGGCTACACCTTC
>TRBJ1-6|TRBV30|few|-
CAWSVRMSSYNSPLHF
TGTGCCTGGAGTGTCCGGATGAGCTCCTATAATTCACCCCTCCACTTT
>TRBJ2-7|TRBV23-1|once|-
CASNSSSGGWGEQYF
TGCGCCAGCAATTCGTCGTCGGGTGGCTGGGGTGAGCAGTACTTC
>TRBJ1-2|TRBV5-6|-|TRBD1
CASSPPTGIPYGYTF
TGTGCCAGCAGCCCACCGACAGGGATTCCCTATGGCTACACCTTC
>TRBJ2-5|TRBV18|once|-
CASSRQETQYF
TGTGCCAGCTCACGTCAAGAGACCCAGTACTTC
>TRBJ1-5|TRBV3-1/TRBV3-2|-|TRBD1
CASSLDRGLQPQHF
TGTGCCAGCAGCCTGGACAGGGGCCTTCAGCCCCAGCATTTT
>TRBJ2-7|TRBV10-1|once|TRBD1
CASSRGTGAYEQYF
TGCGCCAGCAGCCGAGGGACAGGGGCCTACGAGCAGTACTTC
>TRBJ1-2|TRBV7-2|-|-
CASSLAGVSYGYTF
TGTGCCAGCAGCTTAGCTGGGGTCTCCTATGGCTACACCTTC